The T cell receptor beta chain described here comes from a study of T cell responses to AZD1222 COVID-19 vaccine. Clones were sequenced by immunoSEQ multiplex PCR, and TCRdb holds only the in-frame ones, with some missing. Of roughly 120,000 clones listed, approximately 86% were seen once; the top ten hold approximately 10%. The source is an adult in good health. The specimen comprised peripheral blood, sampled on day 0 of AZD1222 vaccination.

The CDR3 DNA follows: TGCAGTGCTAGTCCGGGAACCTATGGCTACACCTTC. Protein: CSASPGTYGYTF. This chain uses TRBV20-1 with TRBJ1-2; D is uncertain. Trimming took 3 bases from V and 4 from J, leaving 9 bases between them. Germline loops: CDR1 DFQATT, CDR2 SNEGSKA (reference sequence). The CDR3 totals 12 residues.